Below are 2 T cell receptor beta chains sequenced from a single sample in a study of CD4 T cell repertoires in COVID-19. No culture step preceded sequencing of the ex vivo isolated memory T cells. Here immunoSEQ multiplex PCR was the method, and the copy in TCRdb shows in-frame clones only, minus some. This table holds about 22,000 clones, roughly 84% found once. The sample in question was central memory CD4+ T cells from blood, obtained before the COVID-19 pandemic. The origin of the receptors is a human donor who had COVID-19.

The chain combines TRBV5-6 with TRBJ1-5; a possible D gene is TRBD1 (6 bases). Per the germline V gene, CDR1 is SGHDT and CDR2 is YYEEEE. V lost 4 bases, J lost 0 bases, and 17 bases lay in between. The CDR3 sequence is 17 residues long. DNA of the CDR3: TGTGCCAGCAGCGTCGGACAGCAAGTGGGTAGCAATCAGCCCCAGCATTTT. Translation: CASSVGQQVGSNQPQHF.

The V and J genes are TRBV5-1 and TRBJ2-3; D unclear. V shed 0 bases and J shed 6 bases, with 14 bases lying between them. CDR3 length equals 15 residues. Germline CDR1 and CDR2: SGHRS and YFSETQ. The CDR3 here is CASSLASPVTDTQYF. The DNA of the CDR3 is TGCGCCAGCAGCTTGGCCTCTCCGGTAACGGATACGCAGTATTTT. Variable domain in full (rest from reference TRBV5-1 and TRBJ2-3): KAGVTQTPRYLIKTRGQQVTLSCSPISGHRSVSWYQQTPGQGLQFLFEYFSETQRNKGNFPGRFSGRQFSNSRSEMNVSTLELGDSALYLCASSLASPVTDTQYFGPGTRLTVL.